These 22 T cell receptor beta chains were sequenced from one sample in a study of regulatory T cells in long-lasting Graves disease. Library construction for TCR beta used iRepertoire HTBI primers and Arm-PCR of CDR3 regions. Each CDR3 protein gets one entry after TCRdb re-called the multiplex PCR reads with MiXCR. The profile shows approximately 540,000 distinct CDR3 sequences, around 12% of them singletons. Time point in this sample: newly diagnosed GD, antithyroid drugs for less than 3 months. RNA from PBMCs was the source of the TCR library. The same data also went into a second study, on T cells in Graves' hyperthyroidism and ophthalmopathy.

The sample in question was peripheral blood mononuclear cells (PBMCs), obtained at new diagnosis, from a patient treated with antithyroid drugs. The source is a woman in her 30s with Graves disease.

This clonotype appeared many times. The CDR3 coding sequence is TGTGCCAGCAGCCAAGATATGCGGGACGTTTACAATGAGCAGTTCTTC. This encodes CASSQDMRDVYNEQFF. The chain links TRBV3-1 to TRBJ2-1; possible D gene TRBD2, 6 bases. The CDR3 contains 16 residues. V was pared by 0 bases and J by 4 bases, with 13 bases between. Germline-derived CDR1 and CDR2 are LGHDT and YNNKEL (reference sequence).

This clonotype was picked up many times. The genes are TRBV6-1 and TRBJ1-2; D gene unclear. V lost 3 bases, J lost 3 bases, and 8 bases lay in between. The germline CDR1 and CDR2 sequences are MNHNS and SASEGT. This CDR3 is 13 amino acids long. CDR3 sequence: CASSEPGYYGYTF. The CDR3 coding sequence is TGTGCCAGCAGTGAGCCTGGATACTATGGCTACACCTTC.

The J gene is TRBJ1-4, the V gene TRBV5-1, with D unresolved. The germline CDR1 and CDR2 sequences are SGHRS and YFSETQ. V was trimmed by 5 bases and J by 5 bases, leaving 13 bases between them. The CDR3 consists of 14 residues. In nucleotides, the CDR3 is TGCGCCAGCAGTTCGGACTCAGGAAATGAAAAACTGTTTTTT. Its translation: CASSSDSGNEKLFF. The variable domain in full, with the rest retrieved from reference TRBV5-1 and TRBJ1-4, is KAGVTQTPRYLIKTRGQQVTLSCSPISGHRSVSWYQQTPGQGLQFLFEYFSETQRNKGNFPGRFSGRQFSNSRSEMNVSTLELGDSALYLCASSSDSGNEKLFFGSGTQLSVL.

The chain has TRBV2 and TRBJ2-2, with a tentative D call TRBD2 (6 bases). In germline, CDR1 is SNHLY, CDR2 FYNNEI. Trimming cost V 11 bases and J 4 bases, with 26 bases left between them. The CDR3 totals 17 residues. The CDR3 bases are TGTGCCGGCGAGGTTGTAGCGGAGGGCCGGAGCACCGGGGAGCTGTTTTTT. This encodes CAGEVVAEGRSTGELFF.

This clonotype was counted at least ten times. CDR3 in DNA: TGTGCCAGCAGTGATCCGTCAGGGAAGGTTGGGGAGACCCAGTACTTC. Translated: CASSDPSGKVGETQYF. V gene TRBV2 combines with J gene TRBJ2-5; perhaps TRBD1 as D (5 bases). The germline V gene has CDR1 SNHLY and CDR2 FYNNEI. V lost 3 bases, J lost 5 bases, and 19 bases lay in between. The CDR3 contains 16 residues.

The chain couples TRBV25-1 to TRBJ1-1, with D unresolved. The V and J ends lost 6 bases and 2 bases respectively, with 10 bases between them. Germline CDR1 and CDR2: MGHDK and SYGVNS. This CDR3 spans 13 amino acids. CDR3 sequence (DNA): TGTGCCAGCAGGGTTCAGGCAAACACTGAAGCTTTCTTT. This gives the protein CASRVQANTEAFF.

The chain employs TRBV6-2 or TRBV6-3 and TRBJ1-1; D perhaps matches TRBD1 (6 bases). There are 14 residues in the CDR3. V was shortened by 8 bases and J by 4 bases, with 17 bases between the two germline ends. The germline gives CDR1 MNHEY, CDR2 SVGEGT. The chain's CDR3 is CASSWRGGATEAFF. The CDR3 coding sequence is TGTGCCAGCTCATGGAGGGGGGGGGCCACTGAAGCTTTCTTT.

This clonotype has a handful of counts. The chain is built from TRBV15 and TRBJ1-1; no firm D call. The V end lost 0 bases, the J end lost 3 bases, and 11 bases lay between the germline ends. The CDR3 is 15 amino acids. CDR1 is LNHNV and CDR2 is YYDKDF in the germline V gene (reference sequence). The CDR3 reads CATSRDRKVHTEAFF. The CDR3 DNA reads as TGTGCCACCAGCAGAGATCGAAAGGTACACACTGAAGCTTTCTTT.

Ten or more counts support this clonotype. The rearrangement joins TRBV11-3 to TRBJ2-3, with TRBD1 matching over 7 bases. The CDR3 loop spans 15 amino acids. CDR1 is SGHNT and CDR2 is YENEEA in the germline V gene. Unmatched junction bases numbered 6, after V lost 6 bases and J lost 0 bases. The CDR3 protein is CASSSGQKSTDTQYF. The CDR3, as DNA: TGTGCCAGCAGTTCGGGACAGAAAAGCACAGATACGCAGTATTTT. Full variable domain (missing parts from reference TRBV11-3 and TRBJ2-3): EAGVVQSPRYKIIEKKQPVAFWCNPISGHNTLYWYLQNLGQGPELLIRYENEEAVDDSQLPKDRFSAERLKGVDSTLKIQPAELGDSAVYLCASSSGQKSTDTQYFGPGTRLTVL.

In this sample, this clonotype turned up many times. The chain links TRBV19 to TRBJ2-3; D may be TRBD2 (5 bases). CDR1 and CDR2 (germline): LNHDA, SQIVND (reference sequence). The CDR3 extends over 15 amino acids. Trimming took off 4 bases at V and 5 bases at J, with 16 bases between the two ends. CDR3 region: CASSRQAGAGDTQYF. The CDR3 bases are TGTGCCAGTAGTAGGCAGGCGGGCGCAGGAGATACGCAGTATTTT.

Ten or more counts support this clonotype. The CDR3: CASSKSRRTGVINEQFF. The DNA for the CDR3 is TGTGCCAGCAGTAAAAGTAGGAGGACAGGGGTAATCAATGAGCAGTTCTTC. The chain carries TRBV28 and TRBJ2-1; 9 bases line up with TRBD1. The trim removed 5 bases at V and 6 bases at J, leaving 14 bases unmatched. Germline CDR1 is MDHEN and CDR2 is SYDVKM. The CDR3 extends over 17 amino acids. Together with reference TRBV28 and TRBJ2-1, the CDR3 gives the full variable domain: DVKVTQSSRYLVKRTGEKVFLECVQDMDHENMFWYRQDPGLGLRLIYFSYDVKMKEKGDIPEGYSVSREKKERFSLILESASTNQTSMYLCASSKSRRTGVINEQFFGPGTRLTVL.

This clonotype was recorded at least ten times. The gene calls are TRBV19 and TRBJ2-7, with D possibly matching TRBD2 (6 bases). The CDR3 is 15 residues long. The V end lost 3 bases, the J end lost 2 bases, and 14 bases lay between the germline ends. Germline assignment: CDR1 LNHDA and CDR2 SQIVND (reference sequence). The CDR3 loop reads CASSIVAGRTYEQYF. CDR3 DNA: TGTGCCAGTAGTATCGTTGCGGGGCGTACCTACGAGCAGTACTTC.

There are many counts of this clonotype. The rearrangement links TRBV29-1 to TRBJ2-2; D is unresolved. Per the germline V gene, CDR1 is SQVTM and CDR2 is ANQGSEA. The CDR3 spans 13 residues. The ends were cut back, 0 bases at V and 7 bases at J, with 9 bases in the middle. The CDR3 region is CSVEDLSIGELFF. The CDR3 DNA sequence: TGCAGCGTTGAAGATCTTAGTATCGGGGAGCTGTTTTTT.

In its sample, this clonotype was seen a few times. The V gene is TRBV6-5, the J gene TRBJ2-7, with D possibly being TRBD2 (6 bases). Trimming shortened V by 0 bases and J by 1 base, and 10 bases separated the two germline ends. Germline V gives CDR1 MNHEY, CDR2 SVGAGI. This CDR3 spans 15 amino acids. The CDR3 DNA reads TGTGCCAGCAGTTACTCGAGGGGACTGTCCTACGAGCAGTACTTC. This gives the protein CASSYSRGLSYEQYF.

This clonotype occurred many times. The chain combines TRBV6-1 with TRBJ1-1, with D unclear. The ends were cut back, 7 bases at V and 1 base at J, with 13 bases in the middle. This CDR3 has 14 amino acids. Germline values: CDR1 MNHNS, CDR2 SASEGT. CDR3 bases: TGTGCCAGCATAAAAGAGCCAGCGAACACTGAAGCTTTCTTT. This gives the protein CASIKEPANTEAFF.

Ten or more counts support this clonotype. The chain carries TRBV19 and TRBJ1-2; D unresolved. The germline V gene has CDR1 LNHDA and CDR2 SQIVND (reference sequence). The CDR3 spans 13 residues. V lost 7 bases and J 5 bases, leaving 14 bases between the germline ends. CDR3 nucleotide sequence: TGTGCCAGTACCACTTGGGGAAAGTATGGCTACACCTTC. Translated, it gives CASTTWGKYGYTF. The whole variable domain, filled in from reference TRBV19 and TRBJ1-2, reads DGGITQSPKYLFRKEGQNVTLSCEQNLNHDAMYWYRQDPGQGLRLIYYSQIVNDFQKGDIAEGYSVSREKKESFPLTVTSAQKNPTAFYLCASTTWGKYGYTFGSGTRLTVV.

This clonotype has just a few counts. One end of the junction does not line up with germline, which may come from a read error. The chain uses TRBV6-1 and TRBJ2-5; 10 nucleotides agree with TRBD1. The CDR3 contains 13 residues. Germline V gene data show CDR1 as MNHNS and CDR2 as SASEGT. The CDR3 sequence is CASSPDRGETQCF. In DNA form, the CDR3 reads TGTGCCAGCAGTCCGGACAGGGGGGAGACCCAGTGCTTC.

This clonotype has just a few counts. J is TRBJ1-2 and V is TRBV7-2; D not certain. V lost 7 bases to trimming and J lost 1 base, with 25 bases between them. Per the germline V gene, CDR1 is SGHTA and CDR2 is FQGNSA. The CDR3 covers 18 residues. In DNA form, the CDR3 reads TGTGCCAGCACCGATGTTACGGGCAGCAGCTCTTATAACTATGGCTACACCTTC. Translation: CASTDVTGSSSYNYGYTF.

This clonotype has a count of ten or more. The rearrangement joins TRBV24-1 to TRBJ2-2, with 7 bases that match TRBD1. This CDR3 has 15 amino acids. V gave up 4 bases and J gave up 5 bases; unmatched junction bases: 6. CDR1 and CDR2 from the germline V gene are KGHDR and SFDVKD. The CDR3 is CATSDPTGVTGELFF. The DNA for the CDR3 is TGTGCCACCAGTGACCCAACAGGGGTAACCGGGGAGCTGTTTTTT.

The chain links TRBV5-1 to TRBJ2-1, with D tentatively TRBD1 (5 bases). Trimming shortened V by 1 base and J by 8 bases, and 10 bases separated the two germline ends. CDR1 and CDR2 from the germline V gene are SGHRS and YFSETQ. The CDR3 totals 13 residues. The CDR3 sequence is CASSLQGRDEQFF. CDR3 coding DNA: TGCGCCAGCAGCTTGCAGGGCCGGGATGAGCAGTTCTTC.

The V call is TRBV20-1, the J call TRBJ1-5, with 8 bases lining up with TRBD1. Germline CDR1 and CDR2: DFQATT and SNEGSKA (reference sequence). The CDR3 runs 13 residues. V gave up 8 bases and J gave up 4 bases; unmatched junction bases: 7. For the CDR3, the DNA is TGCAGTTATCAGACAGGGGTTAATCAGCCCCAGCATTTT. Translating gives CSYQTGVNQPQHF.

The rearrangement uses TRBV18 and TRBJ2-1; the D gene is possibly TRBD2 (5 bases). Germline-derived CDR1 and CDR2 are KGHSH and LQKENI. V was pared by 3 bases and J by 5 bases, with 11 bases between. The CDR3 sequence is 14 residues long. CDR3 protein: CASSPIAFDNEQFF. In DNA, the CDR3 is TGTGCCAGCTCACCCATAGCGTTCGACAATGAGCAGTTCTTC.